This entry lists 21 T cell receptor beta chains sequenced from one sample in a study of T cells in Graves' hyperthyroidism and ophthalmopathy (dated 2019 in TCRdb). Library method: multiplex PCR. The run used an Illumina HiSeq 2000. The TCR beta CDR3 regions were amplified from RNA transcripts. The first round of RT-PCR for the TCR CDR3 was performed with the HTBI primer set and the Qiagen OneStep RT-PCR kit. Using fastp trimming at Q25 and MiXCR clonotype assembly, TCRdb reanalyzed the public sequencing data and kept in-frame beta chains. One record per CDR3 amino acid sequence lists the most common genes and DNA. The sample includes fewer than 350,000 distinct CDR3 sequences, with 15% observed a single time. The ten largest clones take up roughly 30% of the sample. Sequenced input: blood. The receptors come from a woman in her 50s with Graves' hyperthyroidism that later progressed to Graves' ophthalmopathy.

The J gene is TRBJ2-2, the V gene TRBV9; either TRBD1 or TRBD2 may supply D (6 bases each). Germline V gives CDR1 SGDLS, CDR2 YYNGEE. CDR3 length equals 16 residues. Trimming cost V 0 bases and J 2 bases, with 11 bases left between them. The CDR3: CASSVGLGGNTGELFF. CDR3 nucleotide sequence: TGTGCCAGCAGCGTAGGTCTGGGGGGCAACACCGGGGAGCTGTTTTTT.

The chain has TRBV7-2 and TRBJ2-2, with TRBD2 matching 13 bases. Trimming at V came to 4 bases and at J to 7 bases, leaving 3 bases not matched to a gene. The CDR3 sequence is 15 residues long. Germline V lookup: CDR1 SGHTA, CDR2 FQGNSA. In nucleotides, the CDR3 is TGTGCCAGCAGCTCCGGACTAGCGGGGGACGGGGAGCTGTTTTTT. It codes for CASSSGLAGDGELFF.

This clonotype was detected many times. The chain links TRBV5-6 to TRBJ2-4; TRBD1 is a possible D gene (6 bases). This CDR3 spans 15 amino acids. Germline assignment: CDR1 SGHDT and CDR2 YYEEEE. Trimming shortened V by 3 bases and J by 1 base, and 11 bases separated the two germline ends. CDR3 in amino acids: CASSSGTYAKNIQYF. The CDR3 nucleotides are TGTGCCAGCAGCTCAGGGACATACGCCAAAAACATTCAGTACTTC.

The sample holds many counts of this clonotype. The V gene is TRBV6-1, the J gene TRBJ2-1; possible D gene TRBD2, 5 bases. The ends were cut back, 4 bases at V and 8 bases at J, with 15 bases in the middle. CDR1 MNHNS and CDR2 SASEGT come from the germline V gene. This CDR3 contains 14 residues. The chain's CDR3 is CASSVNSPRDEQFF. The CDR3 DNA sequence: TGTGCCAGCAGTGTGAATAGCCCGAGGGATGAGCAGTTCTTC.

This clonotype was seen many times. The chain couples TRBV12-3 or TRBV12-4 to TRBJ1-5; the D is unclear. The CDR3 covers 13 residues. Trimming removed 2 bases at V and 5 bases at J, with 7 bases between. The CDR3 nucleotides are TGTGCCAGCAGTTTATCCTATGATCAGCCCCAGCATTTT. Translation: CASSLSYDQPQHF.

This clonotype was recorded many times. V and J are TRBV20-1 and TRBJ1-1; tentatively, D is TRBD1 (5 bases). Germline loops: CDR1 DFQATT, CDR2 SNEGSKA (reference sequence). There are 12 residues in the CDR3. V gave up 4 bases and J gave up 0 bases, with 6 bases separating them. Here the CDR3 DNA reads TGCAGTGCTATGGGGCTGAACACTGAAGCTTTCTTT. Translating it yields CSAMGLNTEAFF.

This clonotype was counted ten times or more. V usage is TRBV7-9 and J usage is TRBJ2-7, with D perhaps assigned TRBD1 or TRBD2 (6 bases each). Germline CDR1 SEHNR, CDR2 FQNEAQ (reference sequence). The CDR3 has 14 amino acids. Trimming took off 3 bases at V and 7 bases at J, with 16 bases between the two ends. In nucleotides, the CDR3 is TGTGCCAGCAGCTTTGGGGGGCTGCTATCAGAGCAGTACTTC. Its translation is CASSFGGLLSEQYF.

J is TRBJ2-1 and V is TRBV7-2; tentatively, D is TRBD2 (6 bases). Germline CDR1 reads SGHTA; CDR2 reads FQGNSA. Trimming pared 2 bases from V and 10 bases from J, leaving 18 bases between. The CDR3 sequence is 15 residues long. The CDR3 nucleotides are TGTGCCAGCAGCTTACTGTGGGAGGCCGCTCGGGAGCAGTTCTTC. Amino acid sequence: CASSLLWEAAREQFF.

Ten or more counts support this clonotype. The rearrangement links TRBV7-2 to TRBJ2-5, with D uncertain. The V gene lost 1 base and the J gene lost 7 bases, with 7 bases spanning the gap. From germline, CDR1 is SGHTA and CDR2 FQGNSA. CDR3 size: 12 residues. The CDR3 region has the DNA TGTGCCAGCAGCTTAGTCGGTGGGACCCAGTACTTC. Its translation is CASSLVGGTQYF. Together with reference TRBV7-2 and TRBJ2-5, the CDR3 gives the full variable domain: GAGVSQSPSNKVTEKGKDVELRCDPISGHTALYWYRQSLGQGLEFLIYFQGNSAPDKSGLPSDRFSAERTGGSVSTLTIQRTQQEDSAVYLCASSLVGGTQYFGPGTRLLVL.

This clonotype appeared many times. The chain uses TRBV7-2 and TRBJ2-7; unclear D gene. The CDR3 consists of 15 residues. Deletions cut 1 base from V and 0 bases from J, with 10 bases between. The germline CDR1 and CDR2 sequences are SGHTA and FQGNSA. The CDR3 reads CASSLEGSSSYEQYF. The CDR3 region has the DNA TGTGCCAGCAGCTTAGAGGGTAGCTCCTCCTACGAGCAGTACTTC.

This clonotype was counted at least ten times. The chain combines TRBV12-5 with TRBJ2-3; the match to TRBD2 covers 8 bases. V was pared by 8 bases and J by 6 bases, with 4 bases of the junction left unmatched. The CDR3 is made up of 12 amino acids. Per the germline V gene, CDR1 is LGHNT and CDR2 is FRNRAP. The chain's CDR3 is CASSSGSDTQYF. CDR3 bases: TGTGCTAGTAGCAGCGGGAGTGATACGCAGTATTTT.

The J gene is TRBJ1-5, the V gene TRBV6-1; no clear D. CDR1 is MNHNS and CDR2 is SASEGT in the germline V gene. The CDR3 contains 15 residues. Trimming removed 5 bases at V and 7 bases at J, with 18 bases between. This chain's CDR3 is CASSLMTGVNQPQHF. The CDR3 coding sequence is TGTGCCAGCAGTTTAATGACCGGTGTCAACCAGCCCCAGCATTTT.

This clonotype was seen repeatedly, ten times or more. The CDR3 DNA is TGTGCCAGCAGCGAGGACAGGACCACTTACAATGAGCAGTTCTTC. Translated: CASSEDRTTYNEQFF. This sequence joins TRBV2 and TRBJ2-1; 7 nucleotides agree with TRBD1. This CDR3 is built from 15 residues. V trimming: 6 bases; J trimming: 4 bases; junction bases outside the gene matches: 9. CDR1 is SNHLY and CDR2 is FYNNEI in the germline V gene.

This chain's CDR3 is CASSFMQGTDTQYF. CDR3 nucleotides: TGTGCCAGCAGCTTCATGCAGGGCACAGATACGCAGTATTTT. V is TRBV7-8 and J is TRBJ2-3; D not resolved. CDR1 and CDR2 (germline): SGHVS, FQNEAQ. Trimming stripped 3 bases from V and 1 base from J, with 8 bases between. This CDR3 is 14 amino acids long.

For this clonotype: With a much larger clone just one base away, this may be a read error. This chain connects TRBV5-1 to TRBJ1-1, with no clear D. V was trimmed by 7 bases and J by 0 bases, leaving 10 bases between them. The CDR3 runs 13 residues. Germline V CDR1 and CDR2: SGHRS, YFSETQ. CDR3 sequence: CASSWVVNTEAFF. Here the CDR3 DNA reads TGCGCCAGCTCCTGGGTGGTGAACACTGAAGCTTTCTTT.

This clonotype was recorded a few times. This chain joins TRBV19 and TRBJ1-1; 9 bases match TRBD1. CDR1 LNHDA and CDR2 SQIVND come from the germline V gene (reference sequence). The CDR3 covers 14 residues. Trimming removed 6 bases from V and 5 bases from J; junction bases left unmatched: 7. The CDR3 sequence: CASSLGQGWTEAFF. The CDR3 DNA reads TGTGCCAGTAGCCTGGGACAGGGTTGGACTGAAGCTTTCTTT.

This clonotype was seen just once. V is TRBV20-1 and J is TRBJ2-3, with 15 nucleotides matching TRBD2. Germline CDR1 is DFQATT and CDR2 is SNEGSKA (reference sequence). V dropped 6 bases and J dropped 2; count of bases not matched to a gene: 6. The CDR3 spans 16 residues. CDR3 sequence (DNA): TGCAGTGCACTAAGGACTAGCGGGGGGGCCACAGATACGCAGTATTTT. It is translated as CSALRTSGGATDTQYF.

This clonotype was found many times. This chain uses TRBV20-1 with TRBJ2-5; TRBD2 agrees at 7 bases. The CDR3 extends over 13 amino acids. J was trimmed by 3 bases and V by 1 base; bases with no gene match: 2. Looked up from germline, CDR1 is DFQATT and CDR2 is SNEGSKA (reference sequence). In DNA, the CDR3 is TGCAGTGCTAGAGGCGCGGGAGAAGAGACCCAGTACTTC. This gives the protein CSARGAGEETQYF.

This clonotype was found many times. V and J are TRBV20-1 and TRBJ2-7; the match to TRBD1 covers 8 bases. V shed 0 bases, J shed 2 bases, and the junction held 9 bases outside the gene matches. Germline CDR1 reads DFQATT; CDR2 reads SNEGSKA (reference sequence). The CDR3 loop spans 16 amino acids. CDR3 in DNA: TGCAGTGCTAGAGACCCAGGGGGCGTAAGGACCTACGAGCAGTACTTC. This codes for CSARDPGGVRTYEQYF.

This clonotype was seen many times. This rearrangement joins TRBV2 to TRBJ1-1; D not certain. CDR3 size: 14 residues. V was pared by 8 bases and J by 4 bases, with 17 bases between. The germline V gene has CDR1 SNHLY and CDR2 FYNNEI. The CDR3 bases are TGTGCCAGCGGTACGGTCTGGGGTAGCACTGAAGCTTTCTTT. It translates to CASGTVWGSTEAFF.

This clonotype was counted at least ten times. The chain joins TRBV6-6 to TRBJ1-2; the D gene is possibly TRBD1 (6 bases). Trimming pared 0 bases from V and 6 bases from J, leaving 14 bases between. The CDR3 totals 15 residues. In germline, CDR1 is MNHNY, CDR2 SVGAGI (reference sequence). As DNA, the CDR3 is TGTGCCAGCAGTTACTCGGGCAGGGGCGGGGATGGCTACACCTTC. Amino acids: CASSYSGRGGDGYTF.